This TCR beta chain was obtained from a study of blood T cell repertoires in COVID-19. Turning to the study itself: The study drew acute and convalescent COVID-19 samples from the United States, Italy and Spain.

Germline V gene sequence: CDR1 LGHDT, CDR2 YNNKEL (reference sequence). V lost 2 bases, J lost 6 bases, and 1 base stayed unmatched. There are 15 residues in the CDR3. Participants came from some 23 US areas, aged about 18 to 100 years. Clinical history reported by participants formed the basis on which cohorts were assigned. In the source study's methods: Cell counts per sample came from amplifying reference gene primers. Data came from immunoSEQ multiplex PCR; TCRdb stores just in-frame clones and leaves some out. That table furnishes V, J and clone size, whereas the DNA furnished D and trimming. The sample lists approximately 240,000 clones, about 86% occurring once.

The chain has TRBV3-1 (or the pseudogene TRBV3-2) and TRBJ2-2; 12 bases line up with TRBD2. The sequenced sample consisted of PBMCs or T cells enriched from blood (not recorded which). The receptor's source is a woman between 50 and 59 years old in a cohort exposed to, infected with or recovered from COVID-19 (not recorded which). CDR3 DNA sequence: TGTGCCAGCAGCCAACTAGCGGGGGGGGCCGGGGAGCTGTTTTTT. Amino acids: CASSQLAGGAGELFF.